The text below deals with one T cell receptor beta chain. The data belong to a study of shared clonotypes between healthy human individuals. The CDR3 covers 18 residues. CDR1 and CDR2 (germline): SGHVS, FNYEAQ. V lost 4 bases, J lost 1 base, and 13 bases stayed unmatched. The repertoire was sequenced with immunoSEQ multiplex PCR; TCRdb's copy has only in-frame clones and lacks some. The sample shows about 510,000 clones, almost 97% of them seen only once. This TCR came from a woman aged 30 to 39 in good health. The chain is built from TRBV7-6 and TRBJ1-2; 9 nucleotides line up with TRBD1. Sequencing used naive CD4+ T cells sorted from blood. The subset: CD45RA+ positively selected. The CDR3 spells CASSSLRWTGDDNYGYTF. CDR3 coding DNA: TGTGCCAGCAGCTCGCTCCGCTGGACAGGGGACGATAACTATGGCTACACCTTC. Complete variable domain (other parts from reference TRBV7-6 and TRBJ1-2): GAGVSQSPRYKVTKRGQDVALRCDPISGHVSLYWYRQALGQGPEFLTYFNYEAQQDKSGLPNDRFSAERPEGSISTLTIQRTEQRDSAMYRCASSSLRWTGDDNYGYTFGSGTRLTVV.